One and the same sample provided the 2 T cell receptor beta chains below, sequenced in a study of shared T cell receptors in the human thymus. Generated by immunoSEQ multiplex PCR, the TCRdb table keeps only in-frame clones and is missing some. The sample has some 760,000 clones; approximately 83% are singletons. In addition, the sample was reused for a study of human thymus T cells.

Material: thymocytes. Receptor source: a girl under three years old with a congenital heart defect.

The rearrangement joins TRBV14 to TRBJ1-1; D might be TRBD1 (5 bases). The CDR3 runs 15 residues. The germline V and J ends were trimmed by 1 base and 5 bases, with 14 bases remaining between them. CDR1 and CDR2 (germline): SGHDN, FVKESK. The CDR3 DNA sequence: TGTGCCAGCAGCCAAGCTGTCAGGGAGGAAACTGAAGCTTTCTTT. Its protein product is CASSQAVREETEAFF.

V usage is TRBV28 and J usage is TRBJ2-7; D gene ambiguous. Between the trimmed V and J ends, which lost 0 bases and 0 bases, there was a span of 12 bases. The germline gives CDR1 MDHEN, CDR2 SYDVKM. This CDR3 has 16 amino acids. The CDR3 nucleotides are TGTGCCAGCAGTTTATGGGCCTATCGGAGCTCCTACGAGCAGTACTTC. Protein: CASSLWAYRSSYEQYF.